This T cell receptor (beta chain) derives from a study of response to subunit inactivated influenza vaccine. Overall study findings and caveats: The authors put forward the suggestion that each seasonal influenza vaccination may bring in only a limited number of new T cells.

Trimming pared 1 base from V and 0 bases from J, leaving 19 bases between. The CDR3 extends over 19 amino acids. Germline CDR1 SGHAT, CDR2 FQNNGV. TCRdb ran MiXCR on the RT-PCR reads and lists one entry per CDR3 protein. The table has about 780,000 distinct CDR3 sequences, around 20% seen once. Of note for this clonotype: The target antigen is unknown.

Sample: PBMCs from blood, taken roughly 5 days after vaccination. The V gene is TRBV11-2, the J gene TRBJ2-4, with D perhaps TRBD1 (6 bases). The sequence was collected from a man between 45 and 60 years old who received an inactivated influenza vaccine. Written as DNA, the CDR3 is TGTGCCAGCAGCTTAGTTCTCGGGCAGGGGACACTAGCCAAAAACATTCAGTACTTC. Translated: CASSLVLGQGTLAKNIQYF. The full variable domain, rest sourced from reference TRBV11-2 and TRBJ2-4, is EAGVAQSPRYKIIEKRQSVAFWCNPISGHATLYWYQQILGQGPKLLIQFQNNGVVDDSQLPKDRFSAERLKGVDSTLKIQPAKLEDSAVYLCASSLVLGQGTLAKNIQYFGAGTRLSVL.